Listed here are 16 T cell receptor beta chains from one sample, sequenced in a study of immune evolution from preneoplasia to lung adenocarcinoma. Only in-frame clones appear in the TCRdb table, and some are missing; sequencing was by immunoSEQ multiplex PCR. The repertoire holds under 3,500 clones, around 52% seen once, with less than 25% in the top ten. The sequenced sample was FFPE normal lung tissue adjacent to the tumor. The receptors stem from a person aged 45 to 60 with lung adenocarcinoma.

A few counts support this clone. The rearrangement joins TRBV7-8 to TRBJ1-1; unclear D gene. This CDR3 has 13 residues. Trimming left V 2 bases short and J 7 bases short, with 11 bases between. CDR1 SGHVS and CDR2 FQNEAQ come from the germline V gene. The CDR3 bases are TGTGCCAGCAGCTTATATTTATCGTTTGAAGCTTTCTTT. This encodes CASSLYLSFEAFF.

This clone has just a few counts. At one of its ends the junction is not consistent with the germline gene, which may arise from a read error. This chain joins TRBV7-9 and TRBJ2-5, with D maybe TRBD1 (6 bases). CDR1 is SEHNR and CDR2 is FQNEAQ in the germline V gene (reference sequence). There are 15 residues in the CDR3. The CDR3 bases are TGTGCCAGCAGCTCAAGGGACACTCTTCAAGCGACCCAGTACTTC. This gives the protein CASSSRDTLQATQYF.

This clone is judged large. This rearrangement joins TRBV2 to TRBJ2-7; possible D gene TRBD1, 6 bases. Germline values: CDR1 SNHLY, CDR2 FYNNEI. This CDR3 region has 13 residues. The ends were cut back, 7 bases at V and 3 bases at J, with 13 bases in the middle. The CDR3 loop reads CASKGTGFYEQYF. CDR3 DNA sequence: TGTGCCAGCAAAGGCACAGGGTTCTACGAGCAGTACTTC. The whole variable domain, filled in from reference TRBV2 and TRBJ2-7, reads EPEVTQTPSHQVTQMGQEVILRCVPISNHLYFYWYRQILGQKVEFLVSFYNNEISEKSEIFDDQFSVERPDGSNFTLKIRSTKLEDSAMYFCASKGTGFYEQYFGPGTRLTVT.

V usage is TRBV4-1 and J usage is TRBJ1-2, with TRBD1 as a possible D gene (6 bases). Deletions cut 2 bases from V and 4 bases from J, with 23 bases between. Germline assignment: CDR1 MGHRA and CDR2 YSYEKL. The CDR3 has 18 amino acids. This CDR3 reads CASSQLINRAPASYGYTF. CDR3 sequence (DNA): TGCGCCAGCAGCCAACTCATCAACAGGGCACCTGCCTCCTATGGCTACACCTTC.

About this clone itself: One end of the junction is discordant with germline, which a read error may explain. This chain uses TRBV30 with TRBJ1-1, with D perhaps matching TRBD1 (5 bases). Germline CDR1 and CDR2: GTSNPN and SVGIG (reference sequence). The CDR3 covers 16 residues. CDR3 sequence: CAWSVMTLRGNTEAFF. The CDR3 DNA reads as TGTGCTTGGAGTGTAATGACTCTTAGGGGGAACACTGAAGCTTTCTTT.

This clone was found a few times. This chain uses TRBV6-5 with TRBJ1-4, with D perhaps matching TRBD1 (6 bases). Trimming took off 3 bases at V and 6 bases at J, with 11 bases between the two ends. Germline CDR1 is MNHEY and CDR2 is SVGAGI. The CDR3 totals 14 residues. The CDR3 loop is CASSYRGVDEKLFF. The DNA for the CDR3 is TGTGCCAGCAGTTATAGGGGGGTAGATGAAAAACTGTTTTTT.

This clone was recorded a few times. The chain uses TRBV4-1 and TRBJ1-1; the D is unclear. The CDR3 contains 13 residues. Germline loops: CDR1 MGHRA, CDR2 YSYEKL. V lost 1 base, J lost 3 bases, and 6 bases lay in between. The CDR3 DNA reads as TGCGCCAGCAGCCAAGGAGGGTACACTGAAGCTTTCTTT. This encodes CASSQGGYTEAFF.

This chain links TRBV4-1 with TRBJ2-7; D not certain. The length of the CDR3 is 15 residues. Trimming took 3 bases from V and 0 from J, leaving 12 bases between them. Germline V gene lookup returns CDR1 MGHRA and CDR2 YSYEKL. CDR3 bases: TGCGCCAGCAGCCACGTTGACACGAGCTCCTACGAGCAGTACTTC. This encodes CASSHVDTSSYEQYF.

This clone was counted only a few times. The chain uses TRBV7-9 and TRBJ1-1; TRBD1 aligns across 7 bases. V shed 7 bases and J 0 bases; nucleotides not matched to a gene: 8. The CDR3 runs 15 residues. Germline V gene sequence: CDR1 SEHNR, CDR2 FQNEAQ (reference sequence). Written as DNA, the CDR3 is TGTGCCAGCAACCCCACAGGGGATATGAACACTGAAGCTTTCTTT. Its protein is CASNPTGDMNTEAFF.

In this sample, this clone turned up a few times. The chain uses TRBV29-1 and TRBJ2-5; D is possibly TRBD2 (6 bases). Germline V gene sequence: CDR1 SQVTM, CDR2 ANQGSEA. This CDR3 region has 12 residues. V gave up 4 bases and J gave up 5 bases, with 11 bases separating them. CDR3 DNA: TGCAGCGTTGCTGGGAGCGGGGAGACCCAGTACTTC. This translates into CSVAGSGETQYF. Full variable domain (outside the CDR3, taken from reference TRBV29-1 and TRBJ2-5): SAVISQKPSRDICQRGTSLTIQCQVDSQVTMMFWYRQQPGQSLTLIATANQGSEATYESGFVIDKFPISRPNLTFSTLTVSNMSPEDSSIYLCSVAGSGETQYFGPGTRLLVL.

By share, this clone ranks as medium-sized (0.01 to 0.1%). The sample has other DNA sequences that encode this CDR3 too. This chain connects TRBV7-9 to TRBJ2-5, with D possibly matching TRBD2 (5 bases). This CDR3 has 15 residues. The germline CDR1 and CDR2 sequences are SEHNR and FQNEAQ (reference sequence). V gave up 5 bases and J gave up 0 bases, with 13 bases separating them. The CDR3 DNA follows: TGTGCCAGCAGCCTATCAAGCGGATACCAAGAGACCCAGTACTTC. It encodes CASSLSSGYQETQYF.

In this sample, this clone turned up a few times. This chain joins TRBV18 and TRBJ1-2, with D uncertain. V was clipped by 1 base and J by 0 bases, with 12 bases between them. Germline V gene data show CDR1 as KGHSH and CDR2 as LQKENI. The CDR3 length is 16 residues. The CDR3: CASSPRRHDTNYGYTF. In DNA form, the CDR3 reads TGTGCCAGCTCACCACGGAGACATGATACTAACTATGGCTACACCTTC. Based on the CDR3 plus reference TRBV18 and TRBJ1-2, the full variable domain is NAGVMQNPRHLVRRRGQEARLRCSPMKGHSHVYWYRQLPEEGLKFMVYLQKENIIDESGMPKERFSAEFPKEGPSILRIQQVVRGDSAAYFCASSPRRHDTNYGYTFGSGTRLTVV.

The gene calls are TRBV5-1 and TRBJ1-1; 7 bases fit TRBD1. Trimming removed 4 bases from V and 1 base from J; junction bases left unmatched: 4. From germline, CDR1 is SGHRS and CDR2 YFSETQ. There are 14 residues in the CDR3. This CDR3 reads CASSTGQENTEAFF. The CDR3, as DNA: TGCGCCAGCAGCACAGGACAGGAGAACACTGAAGCTTTCTTT.

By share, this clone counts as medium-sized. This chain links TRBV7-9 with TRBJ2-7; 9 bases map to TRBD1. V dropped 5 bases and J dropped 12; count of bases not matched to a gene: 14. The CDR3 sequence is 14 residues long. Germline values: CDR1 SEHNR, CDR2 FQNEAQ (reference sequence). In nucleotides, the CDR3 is TGTGCCAGCAGCCCCCGGACAGGGGCCTATATAGGGTACTTC. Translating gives CASSPRTGAYIGYF.

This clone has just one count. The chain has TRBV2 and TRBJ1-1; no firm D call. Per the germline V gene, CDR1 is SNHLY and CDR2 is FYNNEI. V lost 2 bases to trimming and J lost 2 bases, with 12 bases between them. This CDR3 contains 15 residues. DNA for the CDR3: TGTGCCAGCAGTGAAATCCGTAGGATTAACACTGAAGCTTTCTTT. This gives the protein CASSEIRRINTEAFF.

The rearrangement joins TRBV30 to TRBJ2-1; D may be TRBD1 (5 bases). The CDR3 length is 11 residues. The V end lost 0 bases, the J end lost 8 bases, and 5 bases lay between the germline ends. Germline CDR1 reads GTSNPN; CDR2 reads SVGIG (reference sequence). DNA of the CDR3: TGTGCCTGGAGTGTAGGGGATGAGCAGTTCTTC. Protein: CAWSVGDEQFF.